This T cell receptor beta chain was sequenced in a study of CD8+ T cells in alopecia areata. Whole-study context: Oral tofacitinib (5 to 10 mg twice daily) was administered to treated patients.

The treatment denotes: oral pan-JAK inhibitor, 5-10 mg twice daily. Researchers gathered lesional scalp punch biopsies and peripheral blood from patients with alopecia areata. The CDR3 loop spans 17 amino acids. Germline CDR1 and CDR2: SGHRS and YFSETQ. V shed 0 bases, J shed 3 bases, and the junction held 8 bases outside the gene matches. Notes on the study in general: Tofacitinib significantly reduced both scalp clonality and expanded CD8+ clones among the top 100. Lesional tissue from the scalp (especially in alopecia totalis/universalis) showed higher clonality than normal scalp.

Following extraction, RNA underwent reverse transcription to cDNA, which served as the sequencing template. Assay: immunoSEQ multiplex PCR; the TCRdb copy retains only in-frame clones and omits some. Of around 300,000 clones listed, around three fifths are singletons. This clone has only one observation. Its antigen remains unidentified. The starting material was CD4+ T cells sorted from blood, obtained at approximately week 51, from a patient treated with tofacitinib. The sequence was collected from a human donor with alopecia areata. The chain carries TRBV5-1 and TRBJ2-7; 11 positions match TRBD2. The CDR3 is CASSLELAGAGRYEQYF. CDR3 bases: TGCGCCAGCAGCTTGGAACTAGCGGGGGCCGGACGCTACGAGCAGTACTTC.